This passage covers 10 T cell receptor beta chains from one sample sequenced in a study of PD-L1 blockade in urothelial cancer. Time point here: peripheral blood 6 weeks after treatment start. Assay: immunoSEQ multiplex PCR; the TCRdb copy retains only in-frame clones and omits some. The table records around 66,000 clones, about 88% of them present only once. The sample here was PBMCs, taken around atezolizumab (anti-PD-L1) treatment. All receptors derive from a man in his sixties with urothelial cancer.

This chain uses TRBV10-3 with TRBJ1-1; unclear D gene. Germline CDR1 ENHRY, CDR2 SYGVKD. With 2 bases removed from V and 6 bases from J, the gap between germline ends came to 19 bases. This CDR3 region has 16 residues. The CDR3 here is CAISEIQTILYAEAFF. The DNA for the CDR3 is TGTGCCATCAGTGAGATACAGACTATACTATACGCTGAAGCTTTCTTT.

The V gene is TRBV27, the J gene TRBJ1-2; the D gene is possibly TRBD1 (6 bases). CDR1 MNHEY and CDR2 SMNVEV come from the germline V gene (reference sequence). V lost 6 bases to trimming and J lost 0 bases, with 14 bases between them. The CDR3 is made up of 15 amino acids. The DNA for the CDR3 is TGTGCCAGCAGGCGCGTCGGGACAACTAACTATGGCTACACCTTC. Protein sequence: CASRRVGTTNYGYTF.

This clone has a single count. The chain carries TRBV10-1 and TRBJ2-2, with 8 bases matching TRBD1. The CDR3 length is 16 residues. Germline-derived CDR1 and CDR2 are WNHNN and SYGVQD (reference sequence). V lost 6 bases and J lost 5; bases outside the gene matches: 11. In nucleotides, the CDR3 is TGCGCCAGCAGCCTAAGCAGGGGGCGCGGGACCGGGGAGCTGTTTTTT. Translated: CASSLSRGRGTGELFF.

The chain uses TRBV6-5 and TRBJ2-5; tentatively, D is TRBD1 (6 bases). CDR1 is MNHEY, CDR2 SVGAGI, per germline. This CDR3 contains 14 residues. V was pared by 2 bases and J by 2 bases, with 9 bases between. CDR3 sequence reads: CASSYLDRQETQYF. The CDR3 DNA sequence: TGTGCCAGCAGTTACCTGGACAGACAAGAGACCCAGTACTTC.

This clone was seen more than once but under ten times. The V call is TRBV19, the J call TRBJ2-5, with a weak D call TRBD1 (6 bases). The CDR3 consists of 13 residues. Germline assignment: CDR1 LNHDA and CDR2 SQIVND (reference sequence). V was trimmed by 9 bases and J by 0 bases, leaving 11 bases between them. The CDR3 here is CASGQMYQETQYF. In nucleotides, the CDR3 is TGTGCCAGCGGACAGATGTACCAAGAGACCCAGTACTTC.

This sequence joins TRBV30 and TRBJ2-7, with D tentatively TRBD2 (7 bases). The ends were cut back, 5 bases at V and 1 base at J, with 12 bases in the middle. The CDR3 is 13 amino acids. Per the germline V gene, CDR1 is GTSNPN and CDR2 is SVGIG (reference sequence). CDR3 nucleotides: TGTGCCTGGGAAGGGGGGGCATCCTACGAGCAGTACTTC. The encoded protein is CAWEGGASYEQYF.

This rearrangement joins TRBV6-1 to TRBJ2-5; D gene ambiguous. The CDR3 extends over 13 amino acids. Germline-derived CDR1 and CDR2 are MNHNS and SASEGT. Between the trimmed V and J ends, which lost 3 bases and 1 base, there was a span of 6 bases. The CDR3 sequence: CASSDGSQETQYF. CDR3 sequence (DNA): TGTGCCAGCAGTGATGGCAGCCAAGAGACCCAGTACTTC.

This clone was counted only a few times. The J gene is TRBJ1-3, the V gene TRBV4-3; D uncertain. Trimming cost V 5 bases and J 4 bases, with 9 bases left between them. Germline CDR1 and CDR2: LGHNA and YSLEER. The CDR3 is 13 amino acids. This CDR3 reads CASSYGPGNTIYF. As DNA, the CDR3 is TGCGCCAGCAGCTATGGGCCGGGAAACACCATATATTTT.

The V call is TRBV7-2, the J call TRBJ2-5; 7 positions agree with TRBD2. This CDR3 contains 13 residues. Germline values: CDR1 SGHTA, CDR2 FQGNSA. The junction had 5 bases not matched to a gene; V was cut back by 8 bases and J by 2 bases. The CDR3: CASVDGGQETQYF. The CDR3 DNA sequence: TGTGCCAGCGTCGACGGGGGGCAAGAGACCCAGTACTTC.

The V call is TRBV4-1, the J call TRBJ2-3, with D perhaps TRBD2 (7 bases). Germline V lookup: CDR1 MGHRA, CDR2 YSYEKL. The CDR3 spans 15 residues. Trimming stripped 2 bases from V and 6 bases from J, with 15 bases between. This CDR3 reads CASSQSGGPRDTQYF. The CDR3 DNA sequence: TGCGCCAGCAGCCAATCCGGGGGGCCAAGGGATACGCAGTATTTT.